A selection of T cell receptor beta chains follows, all from one sample in a study of T cell responses to AZD1222 COVID-19 vaccine. The method was immunoSEQ multiplex PCR; TCRdb's version includes in-frame clones alone and lacks a portion of them. The repertoire consists of just over 150,000 clones, with 80% to 90% occurring once and the leading ten covering approximately 9.1%. Specimen: peripheral blood, collected 28 days after the second AZD1222 dose. These receptors came from an adult who received the AZD1222 COVID-19 vaccine. Both conserved end residues are part of each CDR3. The order of the fields is V gene, J gene, CDR3 protein.

>TRBV28|TRBJ1-2
CASTSVRGYTF
>TRBV5-1|TRBJ2-2
CASSSRETGELFF
>TRBV11-2|TRBJ2-7
CASSPGRGYSYEQYF
>TRBV27|TRBJ1-4
CASSLSKGREKLFF
>TRBV3-1/TRBV3-2|TRBJ2-1
CASSQGGTRNEQFF
>TRBV20-1|TRBJ2-3
CSAPGEDTQYF
>TRBV6-2/TRBV6-3|TRBJ2-1
CASSPLPGQGAFNEQFF
>TRBV28|TRBJ1-2
CASSSGVSSGYTF
>TRBV24-1|TRBJ2-7
CATGQTGSYEQYF
>TRBV13|TRBJ2-7
CASSYREWATYEQYF
>TRBV4-1|TRBJ2-2
CASSLGTSGRNTGELFF
>TRBV9|TRBJ2-3
CASSVADASDTQYF
>TRBV7-9|TRBJ2-3
CASSSGTGLGGLGTDTQYF
>TRBV3-1/TRBV3-2|TRBJ2-5
CASSHGSRAQYF
>TRBV11-2|TRBJ2-7
CASSPQLYEQYF
>TRBV2|TRBJ1-1
CASRIANTEAFF
>TRBV3-1/TRBV3-2|TRBJ2-1
CASSQGLAGDEQFF
>TRBV9|TRBJ2-3
CASSPKTSTRADTQYF